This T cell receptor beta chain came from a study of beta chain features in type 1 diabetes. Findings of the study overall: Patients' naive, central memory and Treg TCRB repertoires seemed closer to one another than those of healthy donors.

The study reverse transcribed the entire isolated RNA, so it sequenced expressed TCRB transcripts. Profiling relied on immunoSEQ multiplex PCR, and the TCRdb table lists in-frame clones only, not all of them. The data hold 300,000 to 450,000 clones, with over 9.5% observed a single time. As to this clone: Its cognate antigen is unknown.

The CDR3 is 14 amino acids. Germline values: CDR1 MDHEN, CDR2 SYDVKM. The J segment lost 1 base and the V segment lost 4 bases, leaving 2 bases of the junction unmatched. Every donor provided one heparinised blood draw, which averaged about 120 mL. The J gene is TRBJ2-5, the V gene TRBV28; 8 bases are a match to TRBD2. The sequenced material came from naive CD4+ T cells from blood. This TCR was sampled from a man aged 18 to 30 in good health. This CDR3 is CASSSGGVQETQYF. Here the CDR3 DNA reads TGTGCCAGCAGTTCGGGGGGGGTCCAAGAGACCCAGTACTTC. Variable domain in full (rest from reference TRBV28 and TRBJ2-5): DVKVTQSSRYLVKRTGEKVFLECVQDMDHENMFWYRQDPGLGLRLIYFSYDVKMKEKGDIPEGYSVSREKKERFSLILESASTNQTSMYLCASSSGGVQETQYFGPGTRLLVL.